This is a list of T cell receptor beta chains from one sample in a study of blood T cell repertoires in COVID-19. The repertoire was sequenced with immunoSEQ multiplex PCR; TCRdb's copy has only in-frame clones and lacks some. The sample includes under 450,000 clones, roughly 90% of them seen just once. The sequencing sample was made of PBMCs or T cells enriched from blood (not recorded which). These TCRs come from a woman aged 30 to 39 who had recovered from COVID-19. The CDR3 runs from the conserved cysteine through the conserved F or W. The D gene is left open where the match is weak. The size entry is marked missing in some rows and otherwise reads once, few, many or a size class.

j_call v_call cdr3_length d_call clone_size cdr3_nt cdr3_aa
TRBJ1-2 TRBV28 12 TRBD1 NA TGTGCCAGCAGACAGGGGGCCTTTGAGAACACCTTC CASRQGAFENTF
TRBJ2-1 TRBV7-4 12 NA NA TGTGCCAGCAGCCCTGCGCGTAATGAGCAGTTCTTC CASSPARNEQFF
TRBJ2-1 TRBV13 14 TRBD2 NA TGTGCCAGCAGCCTGACTAGCAGGTACAATGAGCAGTTCTTC CASSLTSRYNEQFF
TRBJ2-1 TRBV4-1 16 TRBD2 NA TGCGCCAGCAGCCAAGAGTGGCTAGCGGGAGGCAATGAGCAGTTCTTC CASSQEWLAGGNEQFF
TRBJ2-7 TRBV18 15 TRBD1 NA TGTGCCAGCTCACCAACTTGGGACAGAGAAAACGAGCAGTACTTC CASSPTWDRENEQYF
TRBJ1-2 TRBV18 14 TRBD1 NA TGTGCCAGCTCACCGGGGACAGCCGGCGAAGGCTACACCTTC CASSPGTAGEGYTF
TRBJ2-2 TRBV19 15 NA once TGTGCCAGTATCTCGGACACCACGAACACCGGGGAGCTGTTTTTT CASISDTTNTGELFF
TRBJ1-1 TRBV11-2 14 NA NA TGTGCCAGCAGCTTAGGGGACTCTGGCGCTGAAGCTTTCTTT CASSLGDSGAEAFF
TRBJ2-7 TRBV5-1 14 NA few TGCGCCAGCAGCTTGGAACAGGGACGGAACGAGCAGTACTTC CASSLEQGRNEQYF
TRBJ2-1 TRBV28 15 TRBD2 NA TGTGCCAGCAGATTAACGACCTTGACTAGCGGGAGGAAGTTCTTC CASRLTTLTSGRKFF
TRBJ2-2 TRBV10-3 17 TRBD2 NA TGTGCCATCAGTGAGTCTCTAGCGGAACTAAACACCGGGGAGCTGTTTTTT CAISESLAELNTGELFF
TRBJ1-2 TRBV6-2/TRBV6-3 12 NA NA TGTGCCAGCAGCTCTAGCGGCTATGGCTACACCTTC CASSSSGYGYTF
TRBJ1-1 TRBV27 17 NA NA TGTGCCAGCAGTCTACAAGTCCTGGACAGAACGAACACTGAAGCTTTCTTT CASSLQVLDRTNTEAFF
TRBJ2-7 TRBV6-5 15 NA NA TGTGCCAGCAGTTCGGCGCGGGCCTCTACCTACGAGCAGTACTTC CASSSARASTYEQYF
TRBJ2-2 TRBV9 16 NA NA TGTGCCAGCAGCGTAGGGGGTAGCGGGAACACCGGGGAGCTGTTTTTT CASSVGGSGNTGELFF
TRBJ1-5 TRBV12-3/TRBV12-4 13 NA NA TGTGCCAGCAGTTTGGGGGGGACTCAGCCCCAGCATTTT CASSLGGTQPQHF
TRBJ1-1 TRBV14 13 NA NA TGTGCCAGCAGCCAGAGCACAGGGCGCCAAGCTTTCTTT CASSQSTGRQAFF
TRBJ2-1 TRBV19 12 NA once TGTGCCAGTAGTCCCACGACTAGTAGTCCGTTCTTC CASSPTTSSPFF
TRBJ2-1 TRBV15 13 TRBD1 NA TGTGCCACCAGCCCCGACAGGGTAAATGAGCAGTTCTTC CATSPDRVNEQFF
TRBJ1-1 TRBV6-5 13 TRBD1 NA TGTGCCAGCAGCGCGACAGGGGGCAGTGAAGCTTTCTTT CASSATGGSEAFF
TRBJ2-3 TRBV13 16 TRBD2 NA TGTGCCAGCAGCTCCGGGACTAGCGGGAGCACAGATACGCAGTATTTT CASSSGTSGSTDTQYF
TRBJ2-5 TRBV30 12 TRBD2 NA TGTGCCTGGAGTAGCGGGGGAGAGACCCAGTACTTC CAWSSGGETQYF
TRBJ1-4 TRBV11-1 12 TRBD1 NA TGTGCCAGCAACCACAGGGGCGAAAAACTGTTTTTT CASNHRGEKLFF
TRBJ1-2 TRBV10-3 14 TRBD1 NA TGTGCCATCAGTGGCCCGGGACAGGGGAATGGCTACACCTTC CAISGPGQGNGYTF
TRBJ1-3 TRBV27 15 NA NA TGTGCCAGCAGTTTAAACGGACTCTCTGGAAACACCATATATTTT CASSLNGLSGNTIYF
TRBJ1-1 TRBV7-2 11 NA NA TGTGCCAGCAGCCCGGACACTGAAGCTTTCTTT CASSPDTEAFF
TRBJ2-5 TRBV5-6 14 NA NA TGTGCCAGCAGCTTGGGGCGGTTCCAAGAGACCCAGTACTTC CASSLGRFQETQYF
TRBJ1-6 TRBV30 15 TRBD1 NA TGTGCCTGGAGTGTACGAGGACAGGGGACCTCACCCCTCCACTTT CAWSVRGQGTSPLHF
TRBJ2-7 TRBV28 12 NA once TGTGCCAGCATGGGAGGGGGTCACGAGCAGTACTTC CASMGGGHEQYF
TRBJ2-1 TRBV24-1 18 TRBD1 NA TGTGCCACCAGTGATTGGGGACAGGGGACGGGACTAGAGGCTGAGCAGTTCTTC CATSDWGQGTGLEAEQFF
TRBJ2-7 TRBV15 14 TRBD2 NA TGTGCCACCAGCGAGGGACTAGGTGGGTACGAGCAGTACTTC CATSEGLGGYEQYF
TRBJ1-2 TRBV6-1 13 NA NA TGTGCCAGCAGTGAATCTGCTAACTATGGCTACACCTTC CASSESANYGYTF
TRBJ2-7 TRBV27 15 TRBD1 NA TGTGCCAGCAGCCAGGGGGTACAGGGAAACTACGAGCAGTACTTC CASSQGVQGNYEQYF
TRBJ1-1 TRBV2 13 NA NA TGTGCCAGCAGTGAGCAGGTTCTCACTGAAGCTTTCTTT CASSEQVLTEAFF
TRBJ1-1 TRBV6-1 17 NA NA TGTGCCAGCAGTGAACTCCCCCAGGGTGGAATGAACACTGAAGCTTTCTTT CASSELPQGGMNTEAFF
TRBJ1-5 TRBV7-5 17 NA NA TGTGCCAGAAGCTTAAGTTCTTGCCAGGGGAGCAATCAGCCCCAGCATTTT CARSLSSCQGSNQPQHF
TRBJ2-5 TRBV3-1/TRBV3-2 14 TRBD2 NA TGTGCCAGCAGCCAAGCGACTAGCGGGGAGACCCAGTACTTC CASSQATSGETQYF
TRBJ2-1 TRBV11-2 15 TRBD2 NA TGTGCCAGCAGCTCCCTAGCGGGGGGGTACAATGAGCAGTTCTTC CASSSLAGGYNEQFF
TRBJ1-2 TRBV18 13 NA NA TGTGCCAGCTCACCCCAAGTAGAGGATGGCTACACCTTC CASSPQVEDGYTF
TRBJ2-7 TRBV13 16 TRBD2 NA TGTGCCAGCAGCCCACGGGGGGCGGGAGGGCGTGGCGAGCAGTACTTC CASSPRGAGGRGEQYF
TRBJ2-1 TRBV6-4 16 TRBD2 few TGTGCCAGCAGTGACCGGACTAGCGGGAGGCTTATTGAGCAGTTCTTC CASSDRTSGRLIEQFF
TRBJ2-7 TRBV30 12 TRBD1 NA TGTGCCTGCGCGCCAGGGGGCGACGAGCAGTACTTC CACAPGGDEQYF
TRBJ1-2 TRBV27 15 NA NA TGTGCCAGCAGTTTATCGGGTCGCAGGGTGGATGGCTACACCTTC CASSLSGRRVDGYTF